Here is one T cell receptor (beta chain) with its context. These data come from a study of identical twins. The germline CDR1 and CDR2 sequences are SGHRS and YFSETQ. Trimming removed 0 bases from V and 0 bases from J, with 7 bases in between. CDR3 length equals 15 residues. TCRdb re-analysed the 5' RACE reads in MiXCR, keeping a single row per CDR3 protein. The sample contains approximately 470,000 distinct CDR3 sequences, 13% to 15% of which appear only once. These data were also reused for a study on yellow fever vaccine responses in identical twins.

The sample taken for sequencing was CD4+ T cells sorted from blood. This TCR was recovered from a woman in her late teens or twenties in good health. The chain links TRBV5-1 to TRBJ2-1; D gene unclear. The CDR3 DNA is TGCGCCAGCAGCTTGGAGGCCCGCTCCTACAATGAGCAGTTCTTC. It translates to CASSLEARSYNEQFF.